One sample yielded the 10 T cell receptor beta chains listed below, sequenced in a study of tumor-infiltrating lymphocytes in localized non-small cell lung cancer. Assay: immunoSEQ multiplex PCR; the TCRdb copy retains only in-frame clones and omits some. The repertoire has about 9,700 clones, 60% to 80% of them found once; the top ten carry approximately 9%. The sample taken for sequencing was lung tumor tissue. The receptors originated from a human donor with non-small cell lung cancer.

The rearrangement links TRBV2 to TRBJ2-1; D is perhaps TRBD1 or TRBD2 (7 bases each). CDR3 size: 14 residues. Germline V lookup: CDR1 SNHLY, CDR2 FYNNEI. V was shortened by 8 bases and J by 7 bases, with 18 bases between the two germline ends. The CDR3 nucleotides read TGTGCCAGCCCCCGACAGGGAGGGTGGAATGAGCAGTTCTTC. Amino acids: CASPRQGGWNEQFF.

CDR3 nucleotide sequence: TGTGCCAGCAGTTTCTCACCCCGTAGGCGGGACACAGACAATGAGCAGTTCTTC. This encodes CASSFSPRRRDTDNEQFF. This chain uses TRBV27 with TRBJ2-1; D is tentatively TRBD1 or TRBD2 (6 bases each). Germline CDR1 and CDR2: MNHEY and SMNVEV (reference sequence). The CDR3 runs 18 residues. Trimming removed 3 bases at V and 5 bases at J, with 23 bases between.

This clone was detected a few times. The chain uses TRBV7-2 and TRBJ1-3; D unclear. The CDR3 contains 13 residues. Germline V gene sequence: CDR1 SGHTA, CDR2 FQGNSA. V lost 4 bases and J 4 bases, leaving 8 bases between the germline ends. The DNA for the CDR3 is TGTGCCAGCAGCTGGGCGGGGGGAAACACCATATATTTT. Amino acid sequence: CASSWAGGNTIYF.

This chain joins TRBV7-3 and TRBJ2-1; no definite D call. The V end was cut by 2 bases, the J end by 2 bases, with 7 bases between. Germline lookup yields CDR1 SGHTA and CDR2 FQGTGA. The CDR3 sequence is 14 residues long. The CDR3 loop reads CASSLGQPYNEQFF. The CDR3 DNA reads TGTGCCAGCAGCTTAGGCCAGCCCTACAATGAGCAGTTCTTC.

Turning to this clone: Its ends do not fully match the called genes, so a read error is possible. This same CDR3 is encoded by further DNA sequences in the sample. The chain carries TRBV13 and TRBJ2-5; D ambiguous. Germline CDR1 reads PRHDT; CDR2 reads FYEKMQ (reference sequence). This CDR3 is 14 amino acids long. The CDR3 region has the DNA TGTGCCAGCAGCTCGGCGTTGGGCCAAGAGACTCAGTACTTC. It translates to CASSSALGQETQYF.

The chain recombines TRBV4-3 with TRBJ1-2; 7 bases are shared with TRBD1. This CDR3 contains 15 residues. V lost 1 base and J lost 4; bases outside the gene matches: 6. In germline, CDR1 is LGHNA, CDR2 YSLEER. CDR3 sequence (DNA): TGCGCCAGCAGCCAAGGACCGGGACAGAGCTATGGCTACACCTTC. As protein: CASSQGPGQSYGYTF.

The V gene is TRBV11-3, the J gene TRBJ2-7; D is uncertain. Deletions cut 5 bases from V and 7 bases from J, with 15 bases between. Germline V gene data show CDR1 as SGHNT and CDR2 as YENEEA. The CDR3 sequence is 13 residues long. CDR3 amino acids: CASSPRPAREQYF. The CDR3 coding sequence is TGTGCCAGCAGCCCTAGACCCGCTCGGGAGCAGTACTTC. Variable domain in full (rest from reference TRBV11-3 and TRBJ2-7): EAGVVQSPRYKIIEKKQPVAFWCNPISGHNTLYWYLQNLGQGPELLIRYENEEAVDDSQLPKDRFSAERLKGVDSTLKIQPAELGDSAVYLCASSPRPAREQYFGPGTRLTVT.

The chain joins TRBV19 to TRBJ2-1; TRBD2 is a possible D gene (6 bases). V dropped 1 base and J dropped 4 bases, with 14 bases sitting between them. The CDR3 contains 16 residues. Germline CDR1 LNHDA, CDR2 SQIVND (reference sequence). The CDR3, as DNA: TGTGCCAGTAGTATAGGGTGGGGGGTTCAATACAATGAGCAGTTCTTC. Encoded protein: CASSIGWGVQYNEQFF.

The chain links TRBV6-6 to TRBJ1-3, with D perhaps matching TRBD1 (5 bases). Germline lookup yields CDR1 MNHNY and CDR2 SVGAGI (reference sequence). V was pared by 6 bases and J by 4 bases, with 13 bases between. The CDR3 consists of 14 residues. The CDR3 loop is CASRPDSSGNTIYF. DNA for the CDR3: TGTGCCAGCAGACCTGACAGCTCGGGAAACACCATATATTTT.

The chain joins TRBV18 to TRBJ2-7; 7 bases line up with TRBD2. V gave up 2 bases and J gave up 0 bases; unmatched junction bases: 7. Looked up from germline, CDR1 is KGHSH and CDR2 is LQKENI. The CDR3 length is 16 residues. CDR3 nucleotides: TGTGCCAGCTCACCAGTTTTGGGAGGGAGCTCCTACGAGCAGTACTTC. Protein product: CASSPVLGGSSYEQYF.